The clone carrying this TCR beta chain was counted a few times. No antigen is known for it. After CD4 positive bead selection, the CD4-negative fraction gave CD8 T cells. In germline, CDR1 is SGDLS, CDR2 YYNGEE. CDR3 length: 15 amino acids. The germline V and J ends were trimmed by 3 bases and 0 bases, with 10 bases remaining between them. The data belong to a study of naive and memory T cell subsets. Two oligonucleotides, mixed equimolar, formed the beta constant-region primer covering TRBC1 and TRBC2. Four rounds of PCR amplified the ligated cDNA using nested alpha and beta constant-region primers plus SP2. From the UMI-ligation and nested PCR reads, TCRdb called clonotypes with MiXCR, one entry per CDR3 protein. The sample has about 150,000 distinct CDR3 sequences; 22% are singletons. General study points: Clonotypes are single alpha or beta chains, not paired receptors. Naive and memory subsets had different power law exponents for TCR abundance. Possibly reflecting memory cells re-expressing CD45RA, a few larger clonotypes occurred in naive repertoires, especially CD8.

The sequence came from a human donor in good health. Sample: naive CD4+ T cells from blood. This chain links TRBV9 with TRBJ2-1, with a weak D call TRBD2 (6 bases). The CDR3 sequence is CASSGGGSSYNEQFF. In DNA form, the CDR3 reads TGTGCCAGCAGCGGCGGAGGGTCCTCCTACAATGAGCAGTTCTTC. Full variable domain (rest looked up from reference TRBV9 and TRBJ2-1): DSGVTQTPKHLITATGQRVTLRCSPRSGDLSVYWYQQSLDQGLQFLIQYYNGEERAKGNILERFSAQQFPDLHSELNLSSLELGDSALYFCASSGGGSSYNEQFFGPGTRLTVL.